The 19 T cell receptor beta chains below come from one sample, sequenced in a study of STAT5B mutations in CD4+ large granular lymphocyte leukemia. The protocol was immunoSEQ multiplex PCR, while the TCRdb copy is restricted to in-frame clones and leaves out a portion. The sample contains over 8,000 clones, about 80% of which appear only once. Sample: PBMCs. The source of these receptors is a man aged 55 to 70 with CD4+ T-cell large granular lymphocyte leukemia.

This clone was detected once. DNA for the CDR3: TGTGCCAGCAGACTGGACAGGGGTGATTACACAGATACGCAGTATTTT. Residues: CASRLDRGDYTDTQYF. This sequence joins TRBV28 and TRBJ2-3; 9 bases match TRBD1. Germline V gene lookup returns CDR1 MDHEN and CDR2 SYDVKM. Germline trimming cut 6 bases from V and 2 bases from J; bases unmatched to any gene: 9. There are 16 residues in the CDR3.

This clone was recorded a few times. The chain couples TRBV7-9 to TRBJ1-1; tentatively, D is TRBD1 (6 bases). This CDR3 comprises 13 residues. In germline, CDR1 is SEHNR, CDR2 FQNEAQ (reference sequence). V lost 5 bases and J lost 6, with 13 bases in between. The CDR3 loop is CASSPTGFAEAFF. In DNA form, the CDR3 reads TGTGCCAGCAGCCCAACAGGGTTCGCTGAAGCTTTCTTT.

This rearrangement joins TRBV18 to TRBJ1-4; 9 bases are shared with TRBD1. This CDR3 comprises 16 residues. J was trimmed by 8 bases and V by 2 bases; bases with no gene match: 9. Per germline, CDR1 KGHSH and CDR2 LQKENI. The CDR3 nucleotides read TGTGCCAGCTCACCATCCTCCGGGACAGGGAGGGAAAAACTGTTTTTT. Translating it yields CASSPSSGTGREKLFF.

J is TRBJ2-7 and V is TRBV6-1, with 11 bases matching TRBD1. The CDR3 spans 16 residues. CDR1 and CDR2 from the germline V gene are MNHNS and SASEGT. The V gene end was trimmed by 3 bases and the J gene end by 5 bases; junction bases not matched to a gene: 9. The CDR3 sequence: CASSDAPGQGADEQYF. CDR3 nucleotides: TGTGCCAGCAGTGATGCTCCCGGACAGGGGGCCGACGAGCAGTACTTC.

The rearrangement joins TRBV2 to TRBJ2-7; 7 bases are a match to TRBD1. The CDR3 is 16 amino acids. J gave up 3 bases and V 8 bases, and 16 bases lay outside the gene matches. Looked up from germline, CDR1 is SNHLY and CDR2 is FYNNEI. For the CDR3, the DNA is TGTGCCAGCCTTTTGGGGACAGACCTGACTCACTACGAGCAGTACTTC. This translates into CASLLGTDLTHYEQYF.

V and J are TRBV7-8 and TRBJ2-2; D is possibly TRBD2 (5 bases). This CDR3 comprises 14 residues. Germline CDR1 and CDR2: SGHVS and FQNEAQ. Trimming took 7 bases from V and 6 from J, leaving 15 bases between them. The CDR3 DNA reads TGTGCCAGCAATGGGATTGAGGGTCCCGGGGAGCTGTTTTTT. Translated, it gives CASNGIEGPGELFF.

The chain is built from TRBV5-4 and TRBJ1-2; 9 bases map to TRBD1. Trimming at V came to 4 bases and at J to 10 bases, leaving 8 bases not matched to a gene. The CDR3 extends over 13 amino acids. Germline lookup yields CDR1 SGHNT and CDR2 YYREEE (reference sequence). The DNA of the CDR3 is TGTGCCAGCAGCCCAGGGACAGGGTGGGTCTACACCTTC. Translated: CASSPGTGWVYTF.

The chain has TRBV9 and TRBJ2-5; tentative D call: TRBD1 (6 bases). The CDR3 loop spans 15 amino acids. V lost 5 bases, J lost 1 base, and 15 bases lay in between. CDR1 is SGDLS and CDR2 is YYNGEE in the germline V gene. CDR3 sequence reads: CASSSQGNPQETQYF. CDR3 DNA sequence: TGTGCCAGCAGTTCTCAGGGGAACCCCCAAGAGACCCAGTACTTC.

This clone was detected a few times. V usage is TRBV19 and J usage is TRBJ1-1; no definite D call. CDR3 length equals 13 residues. Germline CDR1 reads LNHDA; CDR2 reads SQIVND (reference sequence). V was clipped by 7 bases and J by 1 base, with 10 bases between them. The chain's CDR3 is CASIEHPNTEAFF. CDR3 bases: TGTGCCAGTATCGAGCACCCGAACACTGAAGCTTTCTTT.

The chain uses TRBV11-2 and TRBJ2-5, with D possibly TRBD2 on 5 matching bases. V lost 1 base, J lost 5 bases, and 11 bases lay in between. Germline lookup yields CDR1 SGHAT and CDR2 FQNNGV. CDR3 length: 14 amino acids. CDR3 loop: CASSLGTRGETQYF. CDR3 sequence (DNA): TGTGCCAGCAGCTTAGGCACTCGAGGGGAGACCCAGTACTTC.

V gene TRBV6-6 combines with J gene TRBJ2-1; TRBD2 matches 15 bases. Germline trimming cut 6 bases from V and 8 bases from J; bases unmatched to any gene: 5. Looked up from germline, CDR1 is MNHNY and CDR2 is SVGAGI (reference sequence). The CDR3 sequence is 15 residues long. CDR3 sequence reads: CASSRGLAGGYEQFF. The CDR3 DNA is TGTGCCAGCAGCCGGGGACTAGCGGGAGGCTATGAGCAGTTCTTC.

The rearrangement links TRBV10-1 to TRBJ2-2; 7 positions match TRBD2. The V gene's germline CDR1 is WNHNN and CDR2 SYGVQD (reference sequence). V shed 4 bases, J shed 1 base, and the junction held 6 bases outside the gene matches. The CDR3 consists of 16 residues. The CDR3: CASSVLSGMNTGELFF. As DNA, the CDR3 is TGCGCCAGCAGTGTTCTGAGCGGGATGAACACCGGGGAGCTGTTTTTT.

The CDR3 loop reads CASSVMGAGGKDEQYF. For the CDR3, the DNA is TGTGCCAGCAGCGTTATGGGGGCGGGAGGTAAGGACGAGCAGTACTTC. J is TRBJ2-7 and V is TRBV9; 8 bases match TRBD2. This CDR3 spans 16 amino acids. Germline lookup yields CDR1 SGDLS and CDR2 YYNGEE. V lost 2 bases, J lost 5 bases, and 12 bases stayed unmatched.

This chain connects TRBV11-2 to TRBJ1-3; D call uncertain. CDR3 length: 13 amino acids. CDR1 and CDR2 (germline): SGHAT, FQNNGV. Trimming removed 0 bases from V and 4 bases from J, with 4 bases in between. For the CDR3, the DNA is TGTGCCAGCAGCTTAGACCCAGGAAACACCATATATTTT. Translating gives CASSLDPGNTIYF.

The J gene is TRBJ2-3, the V gene TRBV6-5, with 11 nucleotides matching TRBD2. Trimming cost V 9 bases and J 1 base; bases outside gene matches: 3. Germline CDR1 reads MNHEY; CDR2 reads SVGAGI. This CDR3 contains 14 residues. CDR3 sequence (DNA): TGTGCCAGTTCACTAGCGGGAGGCACAGATACGCAGTATTTT. This codes for CASSLAGGTDTQYF.

V and J are TRBV28 and TRBJ1-2, with D perhaps matching TRBD1 (5 bases). CDR1 MDHEN and CDR2 SYDVKM come from the germline V gene. The CDR3 is made up of 12 amino acids. Trimming left V 2 bases short and J 10 bases short, with 11 bases between. The CDR3 here is CASSLRGAPYTF. CDR3 nucleotides: TGTGCCAGCAGTTTAAGAGGGGCCCCCTACACCTTC.

This clone was detected only once. The rearrangement joins TRBV5-4 to TRBJ2-3, with D tentatively TRBD2 (5 bases). This CDR3 has 14 residues. Looked up from germline, CDR1 is SGHNT and CDR2 is YYREEE (reference sequence). The ends were cut back, 2 bases at V and 1 base at J, with 8 bases in the middle. In DNA, the CDR3 is TGTGCCAGCAGCTTTAGCGAGGGCACAGATACGCAGTATTTT. This translates into CASSFSEGTDTQYF. Complete variable domain (other parts from reference TRBV5-4 and TRBJ2-3): ETGVTQSPTHLIKTRGQQVTLRCSSQSGHNTVSWYQQALGQGPQFIFQYYREEENGRGNFPPRFSGLQFPNYSSELNVNALELDDSALYLCASSFSEGTDTQYFGPGTRLTVL.

This chain links TRBV5-1 with TRBJ2-5; a weak D match, TRBD1 (6 bases). Trimming cost V 3 bases and J 1 base, with 13 bases left between them. The CDR3 runs to 15 residues. CDR1 SGHRS and CDR2 YFSETQ come from the germline V gene. In DNA form, the CDR3 reads TGCGCCAGCAGCTCCCAGGACAGCCTCCAAGAGACCCAGTACTTC. Protein sequence: CASSSQDSLQETQYF.

The chain joins TRBV7-9 to TRBJ2-1; the D gene is possibly TRBD2 (6 bases). V was clipped by 5 bases and J by 4 bases, with 12 bases between them. The CDR3 consists of 14 residues. Germline CDR1 is SEHNR and CDR2 is FQNEAQ (reference sequence). The CDR3 coding sequence is TGTGCCAGCAGCCCTTGGGGGAGGTACAATGAGCAGTTCTTC. This gives the protein CASSPWGRYNEQFF.